The clone carrying this T cell receptor (beta chain) has just one count. Antigen: not known. This sample stems from a study of T cells in Graves' hyperthyroidism and ophthalmopathy. Study findings and constraints: Most thyroid clonotypes with frequency above 0.001 were detected in blood.

Amplification of TCR beta CDR3 regions was performed using RNA transcripts as template. First-round RT-PCR with HTBI primers amplified the TCR CDR3 region. Each CDR3 protein gets one entry after TCRdb re-called the multiplex PCR reads with MiXCR. This sample has under 350,000 distinct CDR3 sequences, with roughly 18% found just once. Germline V lookup: CDR1 MDHEN, CDR2 SYDVKM. V shed 8 bases and J shed 3 bases, with 13 bases lying between them. The CDR3 has 13 amino acids. This clonotype originated in a woman between 50 and 59 years old with Graves' hyperthyroidism. Material for sequencing was blood. The chain recombines TRBV28 with TRBJ1-1; D is ambiguous. The CDR3 reads CASCLGGDTEAFF. CDR3 nucleotides: TGTGCCAGCTGCCTGGGAGGAGACACTGAAGCTTTCTTT.